This note documents a single T cell receptor beta chain sequence. Its antigen is currently not known. Per-nucleotide qualities are absent, and no much larger clonotype sits a single base away. The data were taken from a study of blood T cells in healthy people across ages (dated by TCRdb to between 2014 and 2017). In the study overall: In model experiments, template switching captured about one uniquely barcoded TCR beta cDNA molecule for every two T cells. Using deep sequencing normalized with unique cDNA molecular identifiers, the study measured how TCR beta repertoire diversity changes with age. Four age groups were formed from the donors: young (average roughly 16 years), middle-aged (more than 35), aged (roughly 58) and long-lived (around 80). To avoid experimental bias, donors of different ages were distributed randomly across sequencing lanes. The study analyzed two additional independent replicas of 1 million unique cDNA reads from the same blood draw for two donors, one aged 18 to 29 and one aged 80 or older.

Broader findings and caveats from the paper: The percentage of naive T cells measured by flow cytometry correlated strongly with observed TCR beta diversity. Compared with the aged group, the long-lived group had more naive CD4+ T cells, fewer expanded clones and increased TCR diversity, a pattern suggesting age selection. Since profiling was done on bulk unsorted PBMCs, naive and antigen-experienced compartments could not be conclusively compared. Estimates of total diversity from one million sequenced T cells were regarded as lower bounds and underestimates. As age increased, observed TCR beta diversity per million T cells dropped in a roughly linear way, and a significant reduction was already evident by age around 41. The CMV infection status of donors was not known, potentially confounding age-related changes in expanded clonotypes.

Library preparation employed 5' RACE. The reads were generated on an Illumina HiSeq 2500. A second PCR of roughly 6 to 12 cycles was performed with a sample-barcoded 5' primer and a J-beta primer mix. A template-switch 5' adaptor carrying 12 random nucleotides introduced a unique molecular identifier onto each TCR beta cDNA molecule. At least 2.5 million CDR3-containing paired-end reads were obtained from each sample. The Mint cDNA synthesis kit, primed by a TRBC-specific oligonucleotide, was used to synthesize first-strand cDNA from all RNA. Following uracil-DNA glycosylase treatment, a first 18-cycle PCR with universal primers M1SS and BC2_uni_R was performed on all cDNA. In the original analysis: Normalization of each sample was performed by random selection of 1 million high-quality reads, each carrying a distinct molecular identifier. Instead of being binned into consensus sequences, reads that shared molecular identifiers were thrown out. MiTCR, run with a Q25 quality threshold and the strictest error-elimination algorithm, handled CDR3 identification, clonotype clustering and error correction. A nonparametric unseen species model with Euler transformation was used to estimate lower-bound total TCR beta diversity. TCRdb reprocessed the public reads (quality trimming at Q25 with fastp, clone calling with MiXCR) and kept in-frame beta chains. When rows share a CDR3 protein, they turn into one entry using the most common DNA and genes. The V and J calls here are based on TCRdb, not the publication. The sample profile shows over a million distinct CDR3 sequences; 45% of them were found once. About 20% of the sample lies in the top ten.

Donors were 39 systemically healthy Caucasian individuals from Russia aged roughly 6 to 90 years. About 9.1 milliliters of peripheral blood were collected from each donor into EDTA-treated Vacutainer tubes. PBMCs were isolated by Ficoll-Paque density-gradient centrifugation, with at least 7 million obtained per sample. Total RNA was extracted from PBMCs with Trizol reagent, with at least 6 micrograms obtained per sample. Naive CD45RAhigh/CD27high T cell percentages were measured by flow cytometry on a PBMC aliquot from every donor. The sample consisted of blood. This clonotype was sampled from a woman aged 60-70 years in good health.

The DNA is as follows: TGTGCCAGCAGCCATGAACTAGCGGGAGGCGCGGTGGGAGAGACCCAGTACTTC. This encodes CASSHELAGGAVGETQYF. The rearrangement combines TRBV3-1 with TRBJ2-7, and TRBD2 matches 12 of the central bases. The J call is uncertain, as TRBJ2-5 better fits the DNA end. The CDR3 runs 18 amino acids, cysteine and phenylalanine included. Only CDR3 DNA is held: 54 bases, read in frame from base 1. CDR1 and CDR2 were assigned from the germline V gene (reference sequence) as LGHDT and YNNKEL.